This T cell receptor (beta chain) is from a study of blood T cell repertoires in COVID-19. V gave up 4 bases and J gave up 0 bases, with 10 bases separating them. The CDR3 sequence is 15 residues long. CDR1 and CDR2 from the germline V gene are PRHDT and FYEKMQ (reference sequence). Data came from immunoSEQ multiplex PCR; TCRdb stores just in-frame clones and leaves some out. Of roughly 120,000 clones listed, 70% to 85% are singletons. The receptor's source is a human donor with acute or convalescent COVID-19. The donor label of this sample is uncertain. The V call is TRBV13, the J call TRBJ2-4, with D possibly matching TRBD1 (5 bases). The source material was peripheral blood. CDR3 in DNA: TGTGCCAGCAGCTACGGGCAGGGAGCCAAAAACATTCAGTACTTC. Its protein is CASSYGQGAKNIQYF.